This passage covers 27 T cell receptor beta chains from one sample sequenced in a study of T cells in tuberculosis. Data came from immunoSEQ multiplex PCR; TCRdb stores just in-frame clones and leaves some out. The sample shows nearly 60,000 clones, approximately 91% of them seen only once. Sorting used thawed, overnight-rested PBMC stained with anti-CD3, a viability dye and GMM-loaded CD1B tetramer. CD1B tetramers were loaded with Rhodococcus equi-derived C32 glucose monomycolate. The sample taken for sequencing was CD1b-GMM tetramer-negative cells sorted from PBMCs. These receptors were taken from an adult woman with latent tuberculosis.

The V and J genes are TRBV4-2 and TRBJ2-1; D ambiguous. Trimming left V 1 base short and J 5 bases short, with 9 bases between. This CDR3 has 14 amino acids. Looked up from germline, CDR1 is LGHNA and CDR2 is YNFKEQ. CDR3 amino acids: CASSQVNSNNEQFF. Here the CDR3 DNA reads TGTGCCAGCAGCCAAGTCAACAGTAACAATGAGCAGTTCTTC.

The gene calls are TRBV30 and TRBJ1-6; D might be TRBD1 (6 bases). The CDR3 length is 13 residues. The V gene lost 5 bases and the J gene lost 7 bases, with 12 bases spanning the gap. Germline values: CDR1 GTSNPN, CDR2 SVGIG (reference sequence). CDR3 DNA sequence: TGTGCCTGGGCCAGACAGGAGAATTCACCCCTCCACTTT. Translating it yields CAWARQENSPLHF.

The rearrangement joins TRBV5-4 to TRBJ2-5; 15 bases match TRBD2. Germline assignment: CDR1 SGHNT and CDR2 YYREEE (reference sequence). J gave up 7 bases and V 4 bases, and 5 bases lay outside the gene matches. This CDR3 is 15 amino acids long. This CDR3 is CASSQRTSGGGTQYF. The CDR3 coding sequence is TGTGCCAGCAGCCAAAGGACTAGCGGGGGGGGGACCCAGTACTTC.

The chain couples TRBV6-1 to TRBJ1-2; possible D gene TRBD1, 6 bases. This CDR3 has 13 residues. Deletions cut 1 base from V and 8 bases from J, with 11 bases between. Germline assignment: CDR1 MNHNS and CDR2 SASEGT. The CDR3 region is CASSEGSQGGYTF. In DNA form, the CDR3 reads TGTGCCAGCAGTGAAGGAAGTCAGGGGGGCTACACCTTC.

The chain couples TRBV9 to TRBJ1-3; tentatively, D is TRBD1 (6 bases). In germline, CDR1 is SGDLS, CDR2 YYNGEE. V lost 1 base, J lost 3 bases, and 14 bases lay in between. This CDR3 spans 16 amino acids. CDR3 amino acids: CASSVQDRAGGNTIYF. The CDR3 bases are TGTGCCAGCAGCGTACAGGACAGAGCTGGTGGAAACACCATATATTTT. Together with reference TRBV9 and TRBJ1-3, the CDR3 gives the full variable domain: DSGVTQTPKHLITATGQRVTLRCSPRSGDLSVYWYQQSLDQGLQFLIQYYNGEERAKGNILERFSAQQFPDLHSELNLSSLELGDSALYFCASSVQDRAGGNTIYFGEGSWLTVV.

The J gene is TRBJ2-3, the V gene TRBV7-2; no clear D gene. The CDR3 loop spans 16 amino acids. V lost 2 bases and J lost 0, with 12 bases in between. The germline gives CDR1 SGHTA, CDR2 FQGNSA. CDR3 amino acids: CASSLNPTPSTDTQYF. The CDR3 nucleotides are TGTGCCAGCAGCTTAAATCCGACTCCTAGCACAGATACGCAGTATTTT.

The chain links TRBV9 to TRBJ2-7, with 10 nucleotides matching TRBD2. Trimming took 0 bases from V and 4 from J; bases not matched to a gene: 4. The CDR3 has 15 amino acids. Germline V lookup: CDR1 SGDLS, CDR2 YYNGEE. DNA for the CDR3: TGTGCCAGCAGCGTAGGGAGCGGGAGGGGATACGAGCAGTACTTC. Translated: CASSVGSGRGYEQYF.

This chain uses TRBV2 with TRBJ2-5, with 10 bases identical to TRBD2. CDR1 and CDR2 (germline): SNHLY, FYNNEI. This CDR3 is 16 amino acids long. J lost 5 bases, V lost 2 bases, and 8 bases had no gene match. The CDR3 reads CASSERLAGARETQYF. The CDR3 DNA sequence: TGTGCCAGCAGTGAAAGGCTAGCGGGGGCCCGGGAGACCCAGTACTTC. The complete variable domain, with remaining parts taken from reference TRBV2 and TRBJ2-5, reads EPEVTQTPSHQVTQMGQEVILRCVPISNHLYFYWYRQILGQKVEFLVSFYNNEISEKSEIFDDQFSVERPDGSNFTLKIRSTKLEDSAMYFCASSERLAGARETQYFGPGTRLLVL.

The gene calls are TRBV6-5 and TRBJ1-1; TRBD1 matches at 8 bases. Germline trimming cut 5 bases from V and 10 bases from J; bases unmatched to any gene: 12. Germline V CDR1 and CDR2: MNHEY, SVGAGI. The CDR3 spans 14 residues. Here the CDR3 reads CASSLDRDLRGAFF. CDR3 coding DNA: TGTGCCAGCAGTCTGGACAGGGACCTCCGGGGAGCTTTCTTT.

The chain links TRBV11-3 to TRBJ2-7; D is ambiguous. V dropped 5 bases and J dropped 3 bases, with 5 bases sitting between them. Germline assignment: CDR1 SGHNT and CDR2 YENEEA. CDR3 length: 11 amino acids. CDR3 sequence (DNA): TGTGCCAGCAGCACAGTCTACGAGCAGTACTTC. Amino acid sequence: CASSTVYEQYF.

The chain couples TRBV6-4 to TRBJ2-2; 10 bases line up with TRBD1. Germline values: CDR1 MRHNA, CDR2 SNTAGT. The V segment lost 2 bases and the J segment 6 bases; nucleotides outside the gene matches: 0. The CDR3 is 14 residues long. As DNA, the CDR3 is TGTGCCAGCAGTGACGGGACAGGGGCCGGGGAGCTGTTTTTT. The encoded protein is CASSDGTGAGELFF.

The chain is built from TRBV7-2 and TRBJ2-7, with a weak D call TRBD2 (7 bases). V was trimmed by 1 base and J by 6 bases, leaving 16 bases between them. CDR3 length: 15 residues. CDR1 is SGHTA, CDR2 FQGNSA, per germline. This CDR3 is CASSLGSWGGLEQYF. The CDR3 region has the DNA TGTGCCAGCAGCTTAGGTTCGTGGGGGGGGCTCGAGCAGTACTTC. The full variable domain, rest sourced from reference TRBV7-2 and TRBJ2-7, is GAGVSQSPSNKVTEKGKDVELRCDPISGHTALYWYRQSLGQGLEFLIYFQGNSAPDKSGLPSDRFSAERTGGSVSTLTIQRTQQEDSAVYLCASSLGSWGGLEQYFGPGTRLTVT.

This chain connects TRBV7-3 to TRBJ2-3; 11 nucleotides line up with TRBD2. This CDR3 is 16 amino acids long. V dropped 0 bases and J dropped 5; count of bases not matched to a gene: 4. Per germline, CDR1 SGHTA and CDR2 FQGTGA. CDR3 loop: CASSLTTSGNVDTQYF. In DNA form, the CDR3 reads TGTGCCAGCAGCTTAACGACTAGCGGGAACGTAGATACGCAGTATTTT.

This chain joins TRBV7-9 and TRBJ1-5; the D gene is possibly TRBD1 (5 bases). Deletions cut 1 base from V and 5 bases from J, with 15 bases between. The CDR3 is made up of 16 amino acids. Per the germline V gene, CDR1 is SEHNR and CDR2 is FQNEAQ (reference sequence). The CDR3 loop reads CASSLGRGVLDQPQHF. The CDR3 DNA reads as TGTGCCAGCAGCTTAGGTCGGGGGGTCCTTGATCAGCCCCAGCATTTT.

The chain is built from TRBV4-3 and TRBJ2-2, with 7 bases fitting TRBD2. This CDR3 is built from 16 residues. Germline CDR1 and CDR2: LGHNA and YSLEER. V shed 2 bases, J shed 1 base, and the junction held 4 bases outside the gene matches. The CDR3 loop is CASSQSLAVNTGELFF. Written as DNA, the CDR3 is TGCGCCAGCAGCCAATCCCTAGCGGTGAACACCGGGGAGCTGTTTTTT.

This clone was seen once. The rearrangement uses TRBV12-5 and TRBJ2-3; D perhaps matches TRBD1 (5 bases). The CDR3 sequence is 17 residues long. Trimming took 0 bases from V and 3 from J, leaving 16 bases between them. Per the germline V gene, CDR1 is LGHNT and CDR2 is FRNRAP. In DNA, the CDR3 is TGTGCTAGTGGTTTGGTACCCAGGGAATTAGGGACAGATACGCAGTATTTT. Translation gives CASGLVPRELGTDTQYF. Based on the CDR3 plus reference TRBV12-5 and TRBJ2-3, the full variable domain is DARVTQTPRHKVTEMGQEVTMRCQPILGHNTVFWYRQTMMQGLELLAYFRNRAPLDDSGMPKDRFSAEMPDATLATLKIQPSEPRDSAVYFCASGLVPRELGTDTQYFGPGTRLTVL.

The J gene is TRBJ2-7, the V gene TRBV7-2, with D maybe TRBD2 (5 bases). Trimming removed 0 bases at V and 3 bases at J, with 12 bases between. Germline loops: CDR1 SGHTA, CDR2 FQGNSA. This CDR3 has 15 residues. CDR3 protein: CASSLAGEGLYEQYF. Written as DNA, the CDR3 is TGTGCCAGCAGCTTAGCGGGAGAAGGGCTCTACGAGCAGTACTTC.

This chain joins TRBV7-8 and TRBJ1-1; D may be TRBD1 (5 bases). With 3 bases removed from V and 6 bases from J, the gap between germline ends came to 11 bases. Germline values: CDR1 SGHVS, CDR2 FQNEAQ. The CDR3 has 13 amino acids. CDR3 protein: CASSFSGVAEAFF. CDR3 nucleotides: TGTGCCAGCAGCTTTTCGGGGGTAGCTGAAGCTTTCTTT.

The genes are TRBV7-9 and TRBJ2-5, with 9 bases aligning to TRBD2. There are 14 residues in the CDR3. Per germline, CDR1 SEHNR and CDR2 FQNEAQ (reference sequence). V lost 5 bases and J lost 4; bases outside the gene matches: 5. The CDR3 loop is CASSLLLAGETQYF. CDR3 DNA sequence: TGTGCCAGCAGCCTTCTACTAGCGGGAGAGACCCAGTACTTC.

The chain carries TRBV10-3 and TRBJ2-7; D might be TRBD1 (5 bases). Trimming pared 4 bases from V and 4 bases from J, leaving 8 bases between. The CDR3 totals 12 residues. Germline loops: CDR1 ENHRY, CDR2 SYGVKD. The CDR3 region has the DNA TGTGCCATCAGTGGGACAAAATACGAGCAGTACTTC. Its translation is CAISGTKYEQYF.

This clone turned up a few times. The chain carries TRBV18 and TRBJ2-1, with 10 positions matching TRBD1. The CDR3 length is 18 residues. CDR1 is KGHSH and CDR2 is LQKENI in the germline V gene. V lost 6 bases and J lost 5; bases outside the gene matches: 16. The CDR3 region is CASSNAHTGTGVNNEQFF. The CDR3, as DNA: TGTGCCAGCTCCAACGCGCATACCGGGACAGGGGTGAACAATGAGCAGTTCTTC.

There are a few counts of this clone. V gene TRBV6-5 combines with J gene TRBJ1-1, with D uncertain. The CDR3 spans 14 residues. Trimming took 2 bases from V and 7 from J, leaving 14 bases between them. Germline CDR1 reads MNHEY; CDR2 reads SVGAGI. CDR3 in amino acids: CASSYAGGSIEAFF. CDR3 DNA: TGTGCCAGCAGTTACGCGGGCGGTTCAATTGAAGCTTTCTTT.

V is TRBV7-9 and J is TRBJ2-3, with a weak D call TRBD2 (6 bases). The CDR3 is made up of 15 amino acids. Germline V gene data show CDR1 as SEHNR and CDR2 as FQNEAQ (reference sequence). With 1 base removed from V and 2 bases from J, the gap between germline ends came to 10 bases. Here the CDR3 DNA reads TGTGCCAGCAGCTTAGAACTGGGACTCACAGATACGCAGTATTTT. This translates into CASSLELGLTDTQYF.

The chain carries TRBV14 and TRBJ2-5; TRBD2 agrees at 8 bases. The CDR3 has 18 amino acids. V lost 7 bases and J lost 1; bases outside the gene matches: 17. Germline V gives CDR1 SGHDN, CDR2 FVKESK. CDR3 residues: CASTKGGGSATPQETQYF. CDR3 DNA: TGTGCCAGCACCAAGGGCGGGGGGTCGGCAACACCCCAAGAGACCCAGTACTTC.

The CDR3 protein is CAWSVASGPYEQYF. In DNA form, the CDR3 reads TGTGCCTGGAGTGTGGCTAGCGGCCCTTACGAGCAGTACTTC. The chain couples TRBV30 to TRBJ2-7, with TRBD2 identical over 7 bases. The trim removed 0 bases at V and 4 bases at J, leaving 6 bases unmatched. The CDR3 spans 14 residues. CDR1 is GTSNPN and CDR2 is SVGIG in the germline V gene (reference sequence).

This clone has more than one count but fewer than ten. The rearrangement links TRBV6-6 to TRBJ1-2; 12 bases fit TRBD1. This CDR3 is 15 amino acids long. V gave up 5 bases and J gave up 8 bases; unmatched junction bases: 9. Germline V CDR1 and CDR2: MNHNY, SVGAGI (reference sequence). The CDR3 DNA is TGTGCCAGCAGTCGACCGGGACAGGGGGCCGGAGGCTACACCTTC. Its translation: CASSRPGQGAGGYTF.

This clone was recorded only once. The chain is built from TRBV5-5 and TRBJ2-7; the match to TRBD2 covers 9 bases. Germline V gene sequence: CDR1 SGHKS, CDR2 YYEKEE (reference sequence). V lost 6 bases and J lost 6; bases outside the gene matches: 13. This CDR3 has 15 residues. DNA of the CDR3: TGTGCCAGCACCTCTATCCCAGCGGGAGGTGTCGAGCAGTACTTC. This sequence encodes CASTSIPAGGVEQYF.